The present T cell receptor beta chain was sequenced within a study of blood T cell repertoires in COVID-19 (TCRdb year 2020). In the study overall: Samples from collaborators originated in the United States, Italy and Spain and spanned both the acute and convalescent phases of COVID-19. Where HLA class I and class II types were available, the types were taken from metadata supplied by the sample provider, not from assay-based typing. The prospective study material was composed of cDNA or gDNA derived from T cells, B-cell-depleted T cells, or PBMCs. The sample metadata nearly always contained a de-identified subject ID, COVID-19 status, age in years and sex. A freely available public database, intended as a resource for researchers studying the immune response to SARS-CoV-2, is where the repertoires were released. Samples came from the ongoing ImmuneRACE study (first 160 participants) plus 1,254 subjects from 6 global collaborators. Subjects who had been exposed to COVID-19, were actively infected with it, or had recovered from it provided the deeply sampled blood TCRbeta repertoires that made up the dataset.

Paper-wide results and their limitations: How much clinical and demographic metadata was included differed by source and by participant, and the metadata was provided uncurated.

TCRbeta CDR3 regions were amplified from genomic DNA using the immunoSEQ Assay, a bias-controlled multiplex PCR. Processing in the source paper ran as follows. The number of nucleated cells in each sample was estimated by amplification of reference gene primers within the assay. Sequence reads were collapsed and filtered to measure the absolute abundance of every unique TCRbeta CDR3 rearrangement. For each sample, productive Simpson clonality was calculated as the square root of Simpson's diversity index over productive rearrangements. The immuneACCESS repertoire file appears here via TCRdb, limited to in-frame rearrangements. These files lack a portion of the clones; in checked studies, under half of the deficit traces to unresolved V genes, and the cause of the others is not known. The V and J calls and clone size were taken over from that table, and D and trimming were inferred from the DNA. This sample lists 150,000 to 200,000 clones; roughly 80% were detected once. The ten largest clonotypes hold 15% to 20% of the sample.

This clone was picked up a small number of times. The target of this receptor is not known. No base qualities exist here, and no much larger clone lies one base off it. The CDR3 runs 17 residues from the cysteine to the phenylalanine. Only the CDR3 DNA stays, 51 bases, in frame from base 1. V ends up 4 bases short and J 1 base short, with an unmatched junction base count of 9. As encoded in the germline V gene, CDR1 is SGHVS while CDR2 is FNYEAQ. The collaborating institutions used their own protocols to collect whole blood in K2EDTA tubes. For TCRbeta analysis, collaborators shipped samples in one of three forms: frozen whole blood, isolated PBMCs, or DNA extracted from either of those sample types.

The sequence links TRBV7-6 to TRBJ2-3; 9 bases in the junction line up with TRBD1. The sequencing sample was made of peripheral blood. The receptor comes from a man aged 60 to 69 with active or convalescent COVID-19. The CDR3 has the sequence CASSSQGQGLGTDTQYF. In nucleotide form, the sequence is TGTGCCAGCAGCTCACAGGGACAGGGATTAGGCACAGATACGCAGTATTTT.